The 32 T cell receptor beta chains presented below share a single source sample, sequenced in a study of blood T cell repertoires in COVID-19. Clones were sequenced by immunoSEQ multiplex PCR, and TCRdb holds only the in-frame ones, with some missing. The sample comprises approximately 250,000 clones, around 84% of which are singletons, and about 5.2% rests with the top ten. Sequencing input: peripheral blood. Receptor source: a woman aged 55-70 years with COVID-19, enrolled during active disease.

The chain has TRBV5-1 and TRBJ2-3; D remains unclear. The CDR3 runs to 15 residues. Per germline, CDR1 SGHRS and CDR2 YFSETQ. Trimming removed 0 bases from V and 0 bases from J, with 8 bases in between. The CDR3 nucleotides are TGCGCCAGCAGCTTGGTCGGTAGCAGCACAGATACGCAGTATTTT. Encoded protein: CASSLVGSSTDTQYF.

The chain carries TRBV18 and TRBJ2-5; perhaps TRBD2 as D (6 bases). The germline V gene has CDR1 KGHSH and CDR2 LQKENI. V was clipped by 6 bases and J by 3 bases, with 20 bases between them. The CDR3 runs to 16 residues. The CDR3 protein is CASSTRLRGGEETQYF. CDR3 nucleotides: TGTGCCAGCTCGACACGGTTGAGGGGCGGGGAAGAGACCCAGTACTTC.

V gene TRBV4-1 combines with J gene TRBJ2-7; 7 bases are shared with TRBD2. CDR1 and CDR2 (germline): MGHRA, YSYEKL. The V segment lost 2 bases and the J segment 8 bases; nucleotides outside the gene matches: 9. The CDR3 consists of 14 residues. The CDR3 DNA sequence: TGCGCCAGCAGCCAACCCGGGACTAAGAAAAAGCAGTACTTC. Translating gives CASSQPGTKKKQYF.

The chain recombines TRBV3-1 (or the pseudogene TRBV3-2) with TRBJ1-2, with a possible D match to TRBD1 (5 bases). CDR1 is LGHDT, CDR2 YNNKEL, per germline (reference sequence). The CDR3 is 12 residues long. V was trimmed by 4 bases and J by 8 bases, leaving 11 bases between them. CDR3 nucleotides: TGTGCCAGCAGCCCCAGGGCCGGCGGCTACACCTTC. Amino acid sequence: CASSPRAGGYTF.

The chain combines TRBV28 with TRBJ1-4; the D gene is possibly TRBD1 (5 bases). V lost 3 bases and J lost 8, with 16 bases in between. Germline V lookup: CDR1 MDHEN, CDR2 SYDVKM. The CDR3 consists of 15 residues. The CDR3 reads CASSFPTVGGEKLFF. As DNA, the CDR3 is TGTGCCAGCAGTTTCCCGACAGTGGGCGGAGAAAAACTGTTTTTT.

The genes are TRBV9 and TRBJ2-7; 8 bases match TRBD1. The CDR3 loop spans 12 amino acids. Germline loops: CDR1 SGDLS, CDR2 YYNGEE. Trimming cost V 8 bases and J 7 bases; bases outside gene matches: 8. Here the CDR3 DNA reads TGTGCCAGAAGAAAACAGGGGGGAGAGCAGTACTTC. This sequence encodes CARRKQGGEQYF.

This sequence joins TRBV6-1 and TRBJ1-2; 7 bases are a match to TRBD1. CDR3 length: 15 residues. CDR1 is MNHNS, CDR2 SASEGT, per germline. The ends lost 1 base at V and 8 bases at J; junction bases unmatched: 10. The CDR3 sequence: CASSEGQGLTAGYTF. The DNA of the CDR3 is TGTGCCAGCAGTGAAGGACAGGGCCTAACGGCCGGCTACACCTTC.

This clone showed up just once. J is TRBJ2-5 and V is TRBV27, with D perhaps matching TRBD1 (6 bases). V was shortened by 4 bases and J by 2 bases, with 8 bases between the two germline ends. The germline V gene has CDR1 MNHEY and CDR2 SMNVEV (reference sequence). The CDR3 totals 13 residues. CDR3 protein: CASSSGAQETQYF. Written as DNA, the CDR3 is TGTGCCAGCAGTTCAGGGGCTCAAGAGACCCAGTACTTC.

V and J are TRBV5-4 and TRBJ1-5, with a tentative D call TRBD1 (5 bases). The CDR3 runs 15 residues. V lost 9 bases and J lost 0, with 16 bases in between. Germline lookup yields CDR1 SGHNT and CDR2 YYREEE (reference sequence). CDR3 protein: CATQPGLNSNQPQHF. The CDR3, as DNA: TGTGCCACCCAACCGGGACTTAATAGCAATCAGCCCCAGCATTTT.

This rearrangement joins TRBV6-5 to TRBJ2-7; D possibly corresponds to TRBD2 (5 bases). Germline lookup yields CDR1 MNHEY and CDR2 SVGAGI. Trimming took 2 bases from V and 6 from J, leaving 11 bases between them. CDR3 length equals 13 residues. The CDR3 DNA follows: TGTGCCAGCAGTTACCGAGGAGGATCCGAGCAGTACTTC. It translates to CASSYRGGSEQYF.

The chain employs TRBV2 and TRBJ1-4; TRBD1 is a possible D gene (6 bases). The CDR3 covers 15 residues. V gave up 4 bases and J gave up 5 bases, with 14 bases separating them. Germline V lookup: CDR1 SNHLY, CDR2 FYNNEI. The CDR3 loop is CASSVVRRGNEKLFF. CDR3 nucleotides: TGTGCCAGCAGTGTGGTTCGTAGGGGGAATGAAAAACTGTTTTTT.

The rearrangement links TRBV19 to TRBJ2-1; 10 bases are shared with TRBD1. J was trimmed by 9 bases and V by 5 bases; bases with no gene match: 13. Germline values: CDR1 LNHDA, CDR2 SQIVND (reference sequence). CDR3 size: 16 residues. The DNA of the CDR3 is TGTGCCAGTAGTCCCCGACAGGGGGCGATTCGCAGTGAGCAGTTCTTC. This gives the protein CASSPRQGAIRSEQFF. The full variable domain, its missing parts supplied by reference TRBV19 and TRBJ2-1, is DGGITQSPKYLFRKEGQNVTLSCEQNLNHDAMYWYRQDPGQGLRLIYYSQIVNDFQKGDIAEGYSVSREKKESFPLTVTSAQKNPTAFYLCASSPRQGAIRSEQFFGPGTRLTVL.

V gene TRBV6-5 combines with J gene TRBJ1-3; 7 bases map to TRBD1. Trimming took 6 bases from V and 2 from J; bases not matched to a gene: 7. In germline, CDR1 is MNHEY, CDR2 SVGAGI. This CDR3 contains 15 residues. CDR3 protein: CASRASGGAGNTIYF. Here the CDR3 DNA reads TGTGCCAGCAGGGCCTCAGGGGGAGCTGGAAACACCATATATTTT.

V gene TRBV6-2 or TRBV6-3 combines with J gene TRBJ2-4; TRBD1 matches at 12 bases. Germline V lookup: CDR1 MNHEY, CDR2 SVGEGT. The CDR3 is 20 residues long. After removal of 2 bases from V and 2 bases from J, the junction contained 13 bases not matched to a gene. CDR3 DNA: TGTGCCAGCAGTTACAATACCGGGACAGGGGGCGTTCGTCCCAAAAACATTCAGTACTTC. This gives the protein CASSYNTGTGGVRPKNIQYF.

The gene calls are TRBV6-6 and TRBJ2-7, with D perhaps matching TRBD2 (7 bases). CDR1 and CDR2 from the germline V gene are MNHNY and SVGAGI (reference sequence). Trimming shortened V by 2 bases and J by 3 bases, and 8 bases separated the two germline ends. CDR3 length: 13 residues. The CDR3 DNA follows: TGTGCCAGCAGTTACAGGGGGGGCTACGAGCAGTACTTC. It specifies CASSYRGGYEQYF.

The chain joins TRBV6-5 to TRBJ2-3; D is ambiguous. The germline V and J ends were trimmed by 2 bases and 2 bases, with 8 bases remaining between them. CDR1 MNHEY and CDR2 SVGAGI come from the germline V gene. The CDR3 loop spans 14 amino acids. DNA for the CDR3: TGTGCCAGCAGTTACACCCAGTCCACAGATACGCAGTATTTT. Translating gives CASSYTQSTDTQYF.

This chain uses TRBV4-1 with TRBJ2-2; maybe TRBD1 (6 bases). The CDR3 totals 17 residues. The V and J ends lost 1 base and 1 base respectively, with 13 bases between them. Germline CDR1 MGHRA, CDR2 YSYEKL. This CDR3 reads CASSQVVTGRNTGELFF. The CDR3 region has the DNA TGCGCCAGCAGCCAAGTAGTCACAGGGCGGAACACCGGGGAGCTGTTTTTT.

The rearrangement uses TRBV7-2 and TRBJ2-5; 15 bases align to TRBD2. Germline V gene sequence: CDR1 SGHTA, CDR2 FQGNSA. J gave up 5 bases and V 5 bases, and 6 bases lay outside the gene matches. The CDR3 loop spans 16 amino acids. CDR3 in DNA: TGTGCCAGCAGCCCCGGACTAGCGGGAGGGGGGGAGACCCAGTACTTC. The encoded protein is CASSPGLAGGGETQYF.

The rearrangement uses TRBV4-1 and TRBJ1-6; 9 nucleotides line up with TRBD1. The CDR3 totals 16 residues. V lost 0 bases to trimming and J lost 9 bases; unmatched junction nucleotides: 6. Looked up from germline, CDR1 is MGHRA and CDR2 is YSYEKL. Here the CDR3 reads CASSQDAGQGVSPLHF. As DNA, the CDR3 is TGCGCCAGCAGCCAAGATGCGGGACAGGGTGTTTCACCCCTCCACTTT.

J is TRBJ2-1 and V is TRBV11-2; 7 bases agree with TRBD2. This CDR3 has 16 residues. V lost 0 bases and J lost 8; bases outside the gene matches: 10. In germline, CDR1 is SGHAT, CDR2 FQNNGV. CDR3 in DNA: TGTGCCAGCAGCTTAGATCTCGGCGGGAGAAACGATGAGCAGTTCTTC. Translating gives CASSLDLGGRNDEQFF. The full variable domain, completed using reference TRBV11-2 and TRBJ2-1, is EAGVAQSPRYKIIEKRQSVAFWCNPISGHATLYWYQQILGQGPKLLIQFQNNGVVDDSQLPKDRFSAERLKGVDSTLKIQPAKLEDSAVYLCASSLDLGGRNDEQFFGPGTRLTVL.

The chain joins TRBV15 to TRBJ2-1; 14 bases fit TRBD2. CDR1 is LNHNV, CDR2 YYDKDF, per germline (reference sequence). The CDR3 sequence is 13 residues long. The V and J ends lost 1 base and 15 bases, in that order; junction bases with no gene match: 2. DNA of the CDR3: TGTGCCACCAGCAGAGGACTAGCGGGAGGGCTGTTCTTC. Its translation is CATSRGLAGGLFF.

The rearrangement links TRBV7-2 to TRBJ2-2, with D possibly TRBD2 on 6 matching bases. Germline V gene data show CDR1 as SGHTA and CDR2 as FQGNSA. The CDR3 loop spans 14 amino acids. The V and J ends lost 7 bases and 4 bases respectively, with 13 bases between them. CDR3 in DNA: TGTGCCAGCAAGACTAGTGTGGGCACCGGGGAGCTGTTTTTT. Encoded protein: CASKTSVGTGELFF.

This clone was counted only a few times. V and J are TRBV18 and TRBJ1-2, with a possible D match to TRBD1 (5 bases). Germline loops: CDR1 KGHSH, CDR2 LQKENI. V was shortened by 0 bases and J by 4 bases, with 9 bases between the two germline ends. The CDR3 extends over 14 amino acids. CDR3 protein: CASSPPEGIYGYTF. CDR3 bases: TGTGCCAGCTCACCACCGGAGGGGATCTATGGCTACACCTTC. The full variable domain, its missing parts supplied by reference TRBV18 and TRBJ1-2, is NAGVMQNPRHLVRRRGQEARLRCSPMKGHSHVYWYRQLPEEGLKFMVYLQKENIIDESGMPKERFSAEFPKEGPSILRIQQVVRGDSAAYFCASSPPEGIYGYTFGSGTRLTVV.

This chain uses TRBV5-4 with TRBJ2-5; 12 bases fit TRBD2. The CDR3 is 15 residues long. The V segment lost 4 bases and the J segment 2 bases; nucleotides outside the gene matches: 3. Germline V lookup: CDR1 SGHNT, CDR2 YYREEE (reference sequence). CDR3 protein: CASSHGLAGQETQYF. DNA for the CDR3: TGTGCCAGCAGCCACGGACTAGCGGGACAAGAGACCCAGTACTTC.

The rearrangement uses TRBV27 and TRBJ2-2; D might be TRBD1 (5 bases). Germline V CDR1 and CDR2: MNHEY, SMNVEV (reference sequence). CDR3 length equals 16 residues. V was cut by 2 bases and J by 1 base, with 11 bases left in between. DNA of the CDR3: TGTGCCAGCAGTTTAGGGCAAGGGGTGAACACCGGGGAGCTGTTTTTT. As protein: CASSLGQGVNTGELFF.

This sequence joins TRBV7-7 and TRBJ2-1; TRBD2 matches 9 bases. This CDR3 comprises 16 residues. V lost 3 bases and J lost 4; bases outside the gene matches: 7. Germline V gene data show CDR1 as SSHAT and CDR2 as FNYEAQ (reference sequence). In DNA, the CDR3 is TGTGCCAGCAGCTTGTTAGCGGGAGAGGGGTACAATGAGCAGTTCTTC. Translated, it gives CASSLLAGEGYNEQFF.

This sequence joins TRBV28 and TRBJ2-3; the D gene is possibly TRBD1 (6 bases). The V gene lost 6 bases and the J gene lost 2 bases, with 15 bases spanning the gap. This CDR3 has 15 amino acids. CDR1 is MDHEN and CDR2 is SYDVKM in the germline V gene. The CDR3 DNA sequence: TGTGCCAGCAGACCTGGACAGATTTACACAGATACGCAGTATTTT. Translated, it gives CASRPGQIYTDTQYF.

The chain combines TRBV5-1 with TRBJ2-2; 14 positions match TRBD2. Trimming cost V 2 bases and J 4 bases; bases outside gene matches: 10. CDR3 size: 19 residues. Per germline, CDR1 SGHRS and CDR2 YFSETQ. The CDR3 protein is CASSLEGLAGVDGTGELFF. CDR3 bases: TGCGCCAGCAGCTTAGAGGGACTAGCGGGAGTCGATGGCACCGGGGAGCTGTTTTTT.

The DNA of the CDR3 is TGTGCCAGCTTTCCGAGCGGTCAGGGGAAGGGCTATGGCTACACCTTC. Its protein product is CASFPSGQGKGYGYTF. V is TRBV28 and J is TRBJ1-2; maybe TRBD1 (6 bases). The germline CDR1 and CDR2 sequences are MDHEN and SYDVKM. The CDR3 spans 16 residues. V dropped 8 bases and J dropped 4 bases, with 23 bases sitting between them.

This chain connects TRBV2 to TRBJ1-2, with 7 nucleotides matching TRBD1. The CDR3 has 16 residues. Trimming at V came to 3 bases and at J to 8 bases, leaving 15 bases not matched to a gene. Germline V lookup: CDR1 SNHLY, CDR2 FYNNEI. The CDR3 reads CASSDLPGGQRHGYTF. The CDR3 DNA sequence: TGTGCCAGCAGTGACTTGCCAGGGGGTCAGAGACACGGCTACACCTTC.

V gene TRBV3-1 (or the pseudogene TRBV3-2) combines with J gene TRBJ2-7; TRBD1 agrees at 8 bases. Trimming removed 0 bases from V and 2 bases from J; junction bases left unmatched: 18. Germline CDR1 and CDR2: LGHDT and YNNKEL (reference sequence). The CDR3 covers 20 residues. The CDR3 sequence is CASSQEGPGQVNQPTYEQYF. The CDR3 region has the DNA TGTGCCAGCAGCCAAGAGGGCCCGGGACAGGTGAATCAACCGACCTACGAGCAGTACTTC.

The genes are TRBV28 and TRBJ2-2; TRBD1 might be the D (6 bases). This CDR3 is built from 16 residues. With 6 bases removed from V and 0 bases from J, the gap between germline ends came to 14 bases. The germline CDR1 and CDR2 sequences are MDHEN and SYDVKM. The CDR3 DNA reads as TGTGCCAGCAGACGTACAGGGTTCGCGAACACCGGGGAGCTGTTTTTT. It translates to CASRRTGFANTGELFF. The full variable domain, completed using reference TRBV28 and TRBJ2-2, is DVKVTQSSRYLVKRTGEKVFLECVQDMDHENMFWYRQDPGLGLRLIYFSYDVKMKEKGDIPEGYSVSREKKERFSLILESASTNQTSMYLCASRRTGFANTGELFFGEGSRLTVL.